This T cell receptor beta chain was recovered during a study of blood T cells in healthy people across ages. Alongside a J-beta primer mix, a sample-barcoded 5' primer served in a second PCR lasting roughly 7 to 12 cycles. TCRdb independently ran MiXCR on the 5' RACE reads; one entry per CDR3 protein. This sample has around 1,500,000 distinct CDR3 sequences; under 30% occur once, and the top ten carry around 7.7%. This clonotype has ten or more counts. Germline trimming cut 4 bases from V and 3 bases from J; bases unmatched to any gene: 4. This CDR3 region has 14 residues. The germline V gene encodes CDR1 SGHAT and CDR2 FQNNGV.

This sequence joins TRBV11-2 and TRBJ1-1, with TRBD1 matching over 8 bases. The specimen sequenced was blood. The origin of this receptor is a woman in her twenties or thirties in good health. DNA for the CDR3: TGTGCCAGCAGCTCACGACAGGGGTACACTGAAGCTTTCTTT. Its protein product is CASSSRQGYTEAFF.